This T cell receptor (beta chain) is from a study of T cells after yellow fever vaccination. UMIs were added to TCR cDNA along with a universal primer site when it was made by 5'RACE template switching. MiXCR, run by TCRdb on the 5' RACE reads, gives a single entry per CDR3 protein. Seen here are about 160,000 distinct CDR3 sequences, almost 7% observed once, and the top ten hold 2.5%. On this clonotype itself: A read error may be the cause here, since a much bigger clone is one base away.

CDR3 length: 15 residues. Trimming took 3 bases from V and 8 from J; bases not matched to a gene: 10. The germline gives CDR1 KGHSH, CDR2 LQKENI. Source: CD4+ T cells sorted from PBMCs, taken 5 to 6 days after the first yellow fever vaccination. This chain connects TRBV18 to TRBJ2-4, with TRBD1 matching over 7 bases. The clonotype was recovered from a man between 18 and 35 years old who received the YFV17D yellow fever vaccine. The CDR3 spells CASSPTTGCLDIQYF. CDR3 in DNA: TGTGCCAGCTCACCCACGACAGGGTGTCTGGACATTCAGTACTTC.